This T cell receptor (beta chain) was sequenced in a study of blood T cell repertoires in COVID-19. This clone was seen a few times. Profiling relied on immunoSEQ multiplex PCR, and the TCRdb table lists in-frame clones only, not all of them. This table holds around 390,000 clones, around 87% found once. All enrollees were roughly 18 to 89 years old and from roughly 22 US areas. V trimming: 3 bases; J trimming: 6 bases; junction bases outside the gene matches: 10. The CDR3 has 15 residues. Per the germline V gene, CDR1 is SGDLS and CDR2 is YYNGEE. The chain couples TRBV9 to TRBJ1-2; 8 bases match TRBD1. The sequence was collected from a woman in her forties or fifties who had recovered from COVID-19. Sequenced input: PBMCs or T cells enriched from blood (not recorded which). CDR3 nucleotide sequence: TGTGCCAGCAGCGGGCGAGGAGACAGGGGAAATGGCTACACCTTC. Translating it yields CASSGRGDRGNGYTF.